This T cell receptor (beta chain) was recovered during a study of CD8 T cells in Susac syndrome. The CD8+ and CD4+ T cells were negatively isolated, with the TEMRA cells enriched by FACS. It was with random hexamers that roughly 0.5 to 1 ug RNA was reverse transcribed. One entry per CDR3 protein results from TCRdb running MiXCR on the immunoSEQ multiplex PCR reads. The data contain roughly 80,000 distinct CDR3 sequences, over 90% of them seen just once; the ten biggest clones take up about 0.27%. Per the germline V gene, CDR1 is MNHEY and CDR2 is SVGAGI. CDR3 length: 15 amino acids. Trimming removed 5 bases from V and 2 bases from J, with 13 bases in between.

This TCR was sampled from a human donor in good health. The chain couples TRBV6-5 to TRBJ2-1, with a tentative D call TRBD1 (5 bases). The sequencing sample was made of CD8+ T cells from PBMCs. The CDR3 nucleotides read TGTGCCAGCAGTCTGACAGAGGACGCCTACAATGAGCAGTTCTTC. It translates to CASSLTEDAYNEQFF.